These 24 T cell receptor beta chains share one sample of origin, sequenced in a study of T cell repertoires in cytomegalovirus infection. Each CDR3 protein gets one entry after TCRdb re-called the reads with MiXCR. The sample lists about half a million distinct CDR3 sequences, more than 30% occurring once. The antigens of these receptors remain unknown. The source material was cultured PBMCs, sampled from culture after CMV antigen stimulation. The source of these receptors is a human donor in good health (CMV status not recorded). Some clones in this sample may be carry-over from other donors' samples.

This chain links TRBV30 with TRBJ1-2, with a tentative D call TRBD1 (6 bases). The CDR3 runs 13 residues. V was clipped by 1 base and J by 4 bases, with 10 bases between them. CDR1 and CDR2 (germline): GTSNPN, SVGIG (reference sequence). The CDR3 DNA is TGTGCCTGGAGTGAGCGGACAGCCTATGGCTACACCTTC. This sequence encodes CAWSERTAYGYTF.

There are many counts of this clonotype. CDR3 amino acids: CASSRGTGRTPQHF. The CDR3 bases are TGTGCCAGCAGCCGAGGGACAGGCAGAACGCCCCAGCATTTT. The chain combines TRBV7-2 with TRBJ1-5, with 8 bases lining up with TRBD1. The V and J ends lost 5 bases and 9 bases, in that order; junction bases with no gene match: 9. The CDR3 runs 14 residues. Looked up from germline, CDR1 is SGHTA and CDR2 is FQGNSA.

On this clonotype: A read error may account for a junction end that differs from germline. The chain employs TRBV7-8 and TRBJ2-1; 11 bases agree with TRBD2. CDR1 is SGHVS, CDR2 FQNEAQ, per germline. CDR3 length equals 18 residues. CDR3: CGSSLALPSGRPPGEQFF. The CDR3 DNA reads TGTGGCAGCAGCTTAGCGCTTCCTAGCGGGAGGCCGCCGGGTGAGCAGTTCTTC.

The rearrangement joins TRBV6-1 to TRBJ2-4; D assignment may be TRBD1 or TRBD2 (7 bases each). V shed 7 bases and J shed 5 bases, with 18 bases lying between them. This CDR3 region has 15 residues. Germline V CDR1 and CDR2: MNHNS, SASEGT. The CDR3 DNA follows: TGTGCCAGCACTTTGGGCAGGGGGGGCCAAAACATTCAGTACTTC. Translating gives CASTLGRGGQNIQYF.

This clonotype was counted only a few times. CDR3 loop: CASSPGTGVTEAFF. As DNA, the CDR3 is TGTGCCAGCAGTCCCGGGACAGGGGTTACTGAAGCTTTCTTT. The chain employs TRBV28 and TRBJ1-1; TRBD1 aligns across 10 bases. The V and J ends lost 5 bases and 5 bases, in that order; junction bases with no gene match: 5. Germline CDR1 and CDR2: MDHEN and SYDVKM. The CDR3 has 14 residues.

This clonotype was picked up a small number of times. V and J are TRBV10-2 and TRBJ2-3, with 7 positions matching TRBD1. The CDR3 runs to 13 residues. Trimming took 2 bases from V and 4 from J; bases not matched to a gene: 0. Germline V gives CDR1 WSHSY, CDR2 SAAADI. CDR3 nucleotide sequence: TGCGCCAGCAGTGAGCAGGGGGCAGATACGCAGTATTTT. Translating gives CASSEQGADTQYF.

The sample holds a few counts of this clonotype. V is TRBV6-2 or TRBV6-3 and J is TRBJ1-2; no definite D call. The CDR3 contains 15 residues. The V gene lost 5 bases and the J gene lost 0 bases, with 13 bases spanning the gap. Per the germline V gene, CDR1 is MNHEY and CDR2 is SVGEGT. CDR3 sequence reads: CASSDRTAANYGYTF. Written as DNA, the CDR3 is TGTGCCAGCAGTGACCGGACGGCAGCTAACTATGGCTACACCTTC.

J is TRBJ2-2 and V is TRBV7-3; possible D gene TRBD2, 5 bases. CDR3 length equals 17 residues. Trimming stripped 1 base from V and 0 bases from J, with 12 bases between. Per the germline V gene, CDR1 is SGHTA and CDR2 is FQGTGA. This chain's CDR3 is CASSLNGERANTGELFF. CDR3 sequence (DNA): TGTGCCAGCAGCTTAAACGGGGAAAGGGCGAACACCGGGGAGCTGTTTTTT.

Only a few counts were recorded for this clonotype. V gene TRBV18 combines with J gene TRBJ1-2; D remains unclear. The CDR3 extends over 13 amino acids. Germline loops: CDR1 KGHSH, CDR2 LQKENI. V shed 3 bases and J shed 7 bases, with 12 bases lying between them. CDR3 region: CASSPSVGSGYTF. In DNA form, the CDR3 reads TGTGCCAGCTCACCTTCGGTCGGAAGTGGCTACACCTTC.

V usage is TRBV5-6 and J usage is TRBJ1-6, with unresolved D. Trimming cost V 0 bases and J 6 bases, with 13 bases left between them. This CDR3 contains 16 residues. Germline CDR1 SGHDT, CDR2 YYEEEE. The CDR3 nucleotides read TGTGCCAGCAGCTTGGAACCGGGGAGGATTAATTCACCCCTCCACTTT. It is translated as CASSLEPGRINSPLHF.

The rearrangement links TRBV20-1 to TRBJ1-6; D not resolved. V shed 0 bases and J shed 0 bases, with 9 bases lying between them. Germline-derived CDR1 and CDR2 are DFQATT and SNEGSKA (reference sequence). The CDR3 runs to 16 residues. The CDR3 reads CSAREDGSSYNSPLHF. The CDR3 region has the DNA TGCAGTGCTAGAGAAGACGGGAGCTCCTATAATTCACCCCTCCACTTT.

The chain combines TRBV7-2 with TRBJ1-5; D not resolved. The CDR3 length is 15 residues. Trimming cost V 3 bases and J 1 base, with 10 bases left between them. CDR1 SGHTA and CDR2 FQGNSA come from the germline V gene. The CDR3 is CASSFEGFSNQPQHF. The CDR3 nucleotides read TGTGCCAGCAGCTTCGAGGGATTCAGCAATCAGCCCCAGCATTTT.

The chain combines TRBV23-1 with TRBJ2-4; 11 positions match TRBD1. TRBV23-1 qualifies as an ORF whose function is uncertain. The CDR3 has 19 amino acids. V lost 4 bases and J lost 3; bases outside the gene matches: 14. The CDR3 nucleotides are TGCGCCAGCAGTCCCTTCTTCGGACAGGGGGCGCTTAACAAAAACATTCAGTACTTC. It yields the protein CASSPFFGQGALNKNIQYF.

In its sample, this clonotype was seen many times. V is TRBV7-2 and J is TRBJ2-3; D is perhaps TRBD2 (5 bases). This CDR3 comprises 11 residues. Trimming removed 2 bases from V and 10 bases from J, with 7 bases in between. Per the germline V gene, CDR1 is SGHTA and CDR2 is FQGNSA. The CDR3 loop is CASSLTSAQYF. CDR3 nucleotide sequence: TGTGCCAGCAGCTTAACTAGTGCGCAGTATTTT.

The chain joins TRBV7-9 to TRBJ2-1, with a possible D match to TRBD1 (6 bases). Trimming cost V 0 bases and J 2 bases, with 8 bases left between them. CDR3 length: 15 residues. Germline V gene data show CDR1 as SEHNR and CDR2 as FQNEAQ (reference sequence). The CDR3 reads CASSLAQGTYNEQFF. CDR3 nucleotides: TGTGCCAGCAGCTTAGCACAGGGAACCTACAATGAGCAGTTCTTC.

V gene TRBV25-1 combines with J gene TRBJ2-3, with D possibly TRBD2 on 5 matching bases. Per the germline V gene, CDR1 is MGHDK and CDR2 is SYGVNS. V shed 8 bases and J shed 0 bases, with 15 bases lying between them. The CDR3 runs to 15 residues. CDR3: CASQRSGTSTDTQYF. In DNA form, the CDR3 reads TGTGCCAGCCAAAGAAGCGGTACTAGCACAGATACGCAGTATTTT.

In its sample, this clonotype was seen a few times. The CDR3 bases are TGCGCCAGCAGCCAACGGACAGAACCCTACGAGCAGTACTTC. Amino acid sequence: CASSQRTEPYEQYF. The chain carries TRBV4-1 and TRBJ2-7; perhaps TRBD1 as D (6 bases). The germline V gene has CDR1 MGHRA and CDR2 YSYEKL. The CDR3 extends over 14 amino acids. V lost 2 bases and J 2 bases, leaving 10 bases between the germline ends.

This chain joins TRBV20-1 and TRBJ2-3, with D unclear. The V and J ends lost 5 bases and 2 bases respectively, with 14 bases between them. Germline V CDR1 and CDR2: DFQATT, SNEGSKA (reference sequence). The CDR3 covers 14 residues. The chain's CDR3 is CSASTDWPTDTQYF. CDR3 sequence (DNA): TGCAGTGCTTCAACCGACTGGCCCACAGATACGCAGTATTTT.

This chain uses TRBV9 with TRBJ1-2; D is uncertain. V gave up 4 bases and J gave up 0 bases, with 13 bases separating them. The germline gives CDR1 SGDLS, CDR2 YYNGEE. This CDR3 has 15 residues. The CDR3 sequence is CASSSGPPANYGYTF. The CDR3 coding sequence is TGTGCCAGCAGCTCTGGACCCCCAGCTAACTATGGCTACACCTTC.

The chain uses TRBV20-1 and TRBJ2-1; 12 bases are a match to TRBD2. V trimming: 2 bases; J trimming: 8 bases; junction bases outside the gene matches: 7. The CDR3 spans 15 residues. Looked up from germline, CDR1 is DFQATT and CDR2 is SNEGSKA (reference sequence). The CDR3 DNA sequence: TGCAGTGCTAGATCTTCCCGACTAGCGGGAGATGAGCAGTTCTTC. This codes for CSARSSRLAGDEQFF.

This clonotype was observed a handful of times. The chain uses TRBV2 and TRBJ2-1; the match to TRBD2 covers 7 bases. V was pared by 7 bases and J by 7 bases, with 13 bases of the junction left unmatched. The germline V gene has CDR1 SNHLY and CDR2 FYNNEI. This CDR3 contains 15 residues. Here the CDR3 DNA reads TGTGCCAGCAATCAGCGAGGGAGGGCCTCGAATGAGCAGTTCTTC. This sequence encodes CASNQRGRASNEQFF.

This clonotype has only a few counts. The rearrangement joins TRBV2 to TRBJ2-2; TRBD1 matches at 7 bases. CDR3 size: 16 residues. Germline-derived CDR1 and CDR2 are SNHLY and FYNNEI. With 4 bases clipped from V and 2 bases from J, the junction kept 7 bases outside the gene matches. As DNA, the CDR3 is TGTGCCAGCAGTGTCGAGGGGGCGGGTAACACCGGGGAGCTGTTTTTT. This sequence encodes CASSVEGAGNTGELFF.

This clonotype was detected ten times or more. This rearrangement joins TRBV7-8 to TRBJ1-4; perhaps TRBD1 as D (5 bases). Germline V gives CDR1 SGHVS, CDR2 FQNEAQ. The CDR3 contains 15 residues. Trimming took off 5 bases at V and 7 bases at J, with 17 bases between the two ends. The CDR3 sequence is CASSPRPTRGEKLFF. The CDR3 region has the DNA TGTGCCAGCAGCCCCCGTCCAACGAGGGGTGAAAAACTGTTTTTT.

There are many counts of this clonotype. The gene calls are TRBV7-8 and TRBJ2-3, with 8 positions matching TRBD2. Germline V gene data show CDR1 as SGHVS and CDR2 as FQNEAQ. The CDR3 extends over 17 amino acids. V trimming: 8 bases; J trimming: 3 bases; junction bases outside the gene matches: 16. Here the CDR3 DNA reads TGTGCCAGCCTTGGGGATTATAGCGGGATAAAAACAGATACGCAGTATTTT. Its protein is CASLGDYSGIKTDTQYF.